This T cell receptor beta chain was sequenced in a study of blood T cell repertoires in COVID-19. Across the whole study: The samples span acute and convalescent COVID-19 from the United States, Italy and Spain. In each case, the material was cDNA or gDNA derived from T cells, B-cell-depleted T cells, or PBMCs.

The CDR3 covers 15 residues. Germline lookup yields CDR1 MNHEY and CDR2 SVGAGI. V dropped 4 bases and J dropped 2 bases, with 14 bases sitting between them. Original processing methods: Reference gene primer amplification gave nucleated cell count estimates. Using immunoSEQ multiplex PCR, the repertoire was profiled, and TCRdb retains in-frame clones only, with some absent. Clonal size and the V and J genes are those of that table, whereas D and trimming came from the DNA. The sample shows about 160,000 clones, just under 95% of them seen only once. The material sequenced was peripheral blood. V and J are TRBV6-5 and TRBJ1-1; the D is unclear. This clonotype was sampled from a woman in her forties or fifties with acute or convalescent COVID-19. The CDR3 reads CASSSRDWANTEAFF. CDR3 bases: TGTGCCAGCAGTTCCCGGGATTGGGCAAACACTGAAGCTTTCTTT.